The 22 T cell receptor beta chains in this list originate from one sample, sequenced in a study of T cell changes during pregnancy in multiple sclerosis. This table comes from immunoSEQ multiplex PCR, and its TCRdb copy is limited to in-frame clones, with some not included. This table holds fewer than 65,000 clones, roughly nine tenths found once. Here the sequenced sample was peripheral blood, taken after pregnancy. Receptors originate from a female donor in good health, enrolled as a control in a pregnancy study.

Only one count was recorded for this clone. The V call is TRBV19, the J call TRBJ1-5; 7 bases line up with TRBD1. This CDR3 comprises 18 residues. With V trimmed by 5 bases and J by 4 bases, 17 bases remained unmatched. The V gene's germline CDR1 is LNHDA and CDR2 SQIVND (reference sequence). The CDR3 DNA reads as TGTGCCAGTAGTGAGGAAAGGGCACAGGGGAGGTTTAATCAGCCCCAGCATTTT. Its protein product is CASSEERAQGRFNQPQHF.

This chain joins TRBV30 and TRBJ1-1; tentative D call: TRBD1 (6 bases). With 0 bases removed from V and 0 bases from J, the gap between germline ends came to 23 bases. Germline V gene data show CDR1 as GTSNPN and CDR2 as SVGIG (reference sequence). This CDR3 region has 19 residues. The CDR3 region is CAWSVLGGPLPSMNTEAFF. The CDR3 DNA reads TGTGCCTGGAGTGTACTGGGGGGGCCACTACCTTCGATGAACACTGAAGCTTTCTTT.

The V call is TRBV7-6, the J call TRBJ2-7; D gene ambiguous. The CDR3 runs to 13 residues. V lost 4 bases and J 5 bases, leaving 12 bases between the germline ends. The germline V gene has CDR1 SGHVS and CDR2 FNYEAQ. Here the CDR3 reads CASSYQRGDEQYF. The CDR3 region has the DNA TGTGCCAGCAGCTATCAGAGAGGCGACGAGCAGTACTTC.

The gene calls are TRBV9 and TRBJ2-7; possible D gene TRBD2, 7 bases. The germline gives CDR1 SGDLS, CDR2 YYNGEE. Trimming shortened V by 0 bases and J by 7 bases, and 14 bases separated the two germline ends. The CDR3 runs to 14 residues. In DNA form, the CDR3 reads TGTGCCAGCAGCGTAGATTGGGGGGGCCGAGAGCAGTACTTC. It is translated as CASSVDWGGREQYF.

This clone was recorded once. The chain uses TRBV7-6 and TRBJ2-5; possible D gene TRBD1, 5 bases. V was shortened by 5 bases and J by 2 bases, with 9 bases between the two germline ends. CDR3 length: 13 residues. Per germline, CDR1 SGHVS and CDR2 FNYEAQ. The CDR3 sequence is CASSGAPQETQYF. The DNA of the CDR3 is TGTGCCAGCAGCGGGGCGCCGCAAGAGACCCAGTACTTC.

CDR3 region: CASSSEVGTEAFF. The CDR3 nucleotides read TGTGCCAGCTCATCTGAGGTGGGCACTGAAGCTTTCTTT. The chain carries TRBV18 and TRBJ1-1; D call uncertain. The CDR3 sequence is 13 residues long. V lost 5 bases, J lost 4 bases, and 11 bases lay in between. Germline V lookup: CDR1 KGHSH, CDR2 LQKENI. Full variable domain (outside the CDR3, taken from reference TRBV18 and TRBJ1-1): NAGVMQNPRHLVRRRGQEARLRCSPMKGHSHVYWYRQLPEEGLKFMVYLQKENIIDESGMPKERFSAEFPKEGPSILRIQQVVRGDSAAYFCASSSEVGTEAFFGQGTRLTVV.

The gene calls are TRBV7-2 and TRBJ1-2, with 10 nucleotides matching TRBD1. The V segment lost 5 bases and the J segment 1 base; nucleotides outside the gene matches: 7. CDR3 size: 16 residues. The germline V gene has CDR1 SGHTA and CDR2 FQGNSA. The CDR3, as DNA: TGTGCCAGCAGCCAAGGACAGGGGGACTATAACTATGGCTACACCTTC. Translated: CASSQGQGDYNYGYTF.

The V gene is TRBV27, the J gene TRBJ1-2; TRBD1 might be the D (5 bases). Trimming shortened V by 2 bases and J by 4 bases, and 8 bases separated the two germline ends. The CDR3 sequence is 13 residues long. Germline V gives CDR1 MNHEY, CDR2 SMNVEV (reference sequence). The CDR3 is CASSLKTGYGYTF. CDR3 in DNA: TGTGCCAGCAGTTTAAAAACAGGCTATGGCTACACCTTC.

This rearrangement joins TRBV29-1 to TRBJ1-2; 7 bases fit TRBD1. The germline V gene has CDR1 SQVTM and CDR2 ANQGSEA. The ends lost 4 bases at V and 5 bases at J; junction bases unmatched: 10. The CDR3 covers 14 residues. The CDR3 DNA follows: TGCAGCGTTGTGGCCTCCGGGACAGCATATGGCTACACCTTC. Its protein product is CSVVASGTAYGYTF.

This chain joins TRBV7-3 and TRBJ2-3; TRBD2 matches 8 bases. The length of the CDR3 is 13 residues. Germline loops: CDR1 SGHTA, CDR2 FQGTGA. The J segment lost 4 bases and the V segment lost 4 bases, leaving 1 base of the junction unmatched. CDR3 nucleotides: TGTGCCAGCAGCTCCGGGAGGGCAGATACGCAGTATTTT. It specifies CASSSGRADTQYF.

The V gene is TRBV4-1, the J gene TRBJ2-7; 10 bases align to TRBD1. The junction had 9 bases not matched to a gene; V was cut back by 1 base and J by 6 bases. CDR3 size: 16 residues. Germline CDR1 and CDR2: MGHRA and YSYEKL. CDR3 amino acids: CASSQGVTGQGGEQYF. CDR3 nucleotide sequence: TGCGCCAGCAGCCAAGGGGTAACCGGACAGGGGGGCGAGCAGTACTTC.

V usage is TRBV9 and J usage is TRBJ2-7; TRBD2 aligns across 7 bases. Germline V gene sequence: CDR1 SGDLS, CDR2 YYNGEE. V gave up 4 bases and J gave up 3 bases; unmatched junction bases: 13. The CDR3 totals 16 residues. The CDR3 DNA is TGTGCCAGCAGCCCCCGAGACGGCGGGGGAAGCTACGAGCAGTACTTC. Translation: CASSPRDGGGSYEQYF.

The CDR3 bases are TGTGCCAGCAGCCGGACAGACAATCAGCCCCAGCATTTT. This gives the protein CASSRTDNQPQHF. The rearrangement joins TRBV6-1 to TRBJ1-5; maybe TRBD1 (6 bases). Trimming removed 6 bases from V and 3 bases from J, with 9 bases in between. There are 13 residues in the CDR3. Germline assignment: CDR1 MNHNS and CDR2 SASEGT.

The CDR3 region is CASSLGRDYNEQFF. The CDR3 bases are TGCGCCAGCAGCTTGGGGCGGGACTACAATGAGCAGTTCTTC. This sequence joins TRBV5-1 and TRBJ2-1; perhaps TRBD2 as D (6 bases). Between the trimmed V and J ends, which lost 0 bases and 3 bases, there was a span of 7 bases. This CDR3 is 14 amino acids long. CDR1 is SGHRS, CDR2 YFSETQ, per germline.

The chain has TRBV6-5 and TRBJ1-2, with D possibly being TRBD1 (5 bases). V was cut by 5 bases and J by 4 bases, with 11 bases left in between. This CDR3 region has 13 residues. The germline V gene encodes CDR1 MNHEY and CDR2 SVGAGI. CDR3 protein: CASSPPGGYGYTF. The DNA for the CDR3 is TGTGCCAGCAGTCCTCCCGGGGGCTATGGCTACACCTTC.

The chain combines TRBV4-3 with TRBJ1-2, with D perhaps matching TRBD1 (6 bases). V lost 0 bases and J lost 7, with 9 bases in between. The CDR3 length is 13 residues. In germline, CDR1 is LGHNA, CDR2 YSLEER. The CDR3 here is CASSQDRGAGYTF. The CDR3 DNA sequence: TGCGCCAGCAGCCAAGATCGGGGGGCTGGCTACACCTTC.

The rearrangement links TRBV4-3 to TRBJ2-7; D may be TRBD1 (5 bases). The CDR3 has 15 amino acids. Trimming stripped 3 bases from V and 4 bases from J, with 16 bases between. CDR1 is LGHNA, CDR2 YSLEER, per germline. CDR3 DNA: TGCGCCAGCAGCCAGGGGCAAGAGATGGTTTACGAGCAGTACTTC. This gives the protein CASSQGQEMVYEQYF.

The chain uses TRBV5-6 and TRBJ1-5; D not certain. Germline V CDR1 and CDR2: SGHDT, YYEEEE. This CDR3 is 13 amino acids long. V lost 1 base and J 4 bases, leaving 6 bases between the germline ends. The DNA of the CDR3 is TGTGCCAGCAGCTTGTCCCAAAATCAGCCCCAGCATTTT. This gives the protein CASSLSQNQPQHF.

With respect to this clone: One end of the junction varies from germline; a read error may be responsible. The chain couples TRBV6-6 to TRBJ1-2, with no clear D. There are 9 residues in the CDR3. CDR1 and CDR2 from the germline V gene are MNHNY and SVGAGI (reference sequence). The CDR3 reads CASSPPNHF. In DNA form, the CDR3 reads TGTGCCAGCAGCCCCCCTAATCACTTC.

This clone appeared a few times. The genes are TRBV7-9 and TRBJ1-5; TRBD1 agrees at 8 bases. The CDR3 spans 15 residues. Germline V gives CDR1 SEHNR, CDR2 FQNEAQ (reference sequence). V gave up 5 bases and J gave up 5 bases; unmatched junction bases: 8. Here the CDR3 reads CASSAGQGPDQPQHF. The CDR3 DNA sequence: TGTGCCAGCAGCGCCGGACAGGGACCAGATCAGCCCCAGCATTTT. Full variable domain (rest looked up from reference TRBV7-9 and TRBJ1-5): DTGVSQNPRHKITKRGQNVTFRCDPISEHNRLYWYRQTLGQGPEFLTYFQNEAQLEKSRLLSDRFSAERPKGSFSTLEIQRTEQGDSAMYLCASSAGQGPDQPQHFGDGTRLSIL.

V gene TRBV2 combines with J gene TRBJ2-1, with a possible D match to TRBD2 (6 bases). Trimming left V 8 bases short and J 4 bases short, with 12 bases between. The CDR3 contains 13 residues. Germline V CDR1 and CDR2: SNHLY, FYNNEI. The CDR3 protein is CASLGLTYNEQFF. CDR3 sequence (DNA): TGTGCCAGCTTGGGACTGACTTACAATGAGCAGTTCTTC.

This chain joins TRBV30 and TRBJ1-6, with D possibly TRBD1 on 6 matching bases. The V gene's germline CDR1 is GTSNPN and CDR2 SVGIG (reference sequence). The CDR3 consists of 14 residues. V was cut by 0 bases and J by 8 bases, with 11 bases left in between. For the CDR3, the DNA is TGTGCCTGGAGTGTATTACAGGGACATTCACCCCTCCACTTT. Encoded protein: CAWSVLQGHSPLHF.